The text below deals with one T cell receptor beta chain. No antigen is known for it. There are no base qualities to consult, and no much larger clone falls within one base. This sample stems from a study of T cell responses to AZD1222 COVID-19 vaccine (dated by TCRdb to 2020 to 2023). Study-level background: AZD1222 recipients with second doses at about 4 weeks or about 12 weeks were pooled, because spike-specific TCR depth and breadth did not differ between schedules. A total of approximately 240 trial participants underwent TCR sequencing, of whom about 210 received two doses of AZD1222 and approximately 25 received two doses of the MenACWY control vaccine. Enrollment into the trials was organized by age into subgroups of 18-55, 56-69 and 70-plus years, and those subgroups contained about 150, 27 and 61 TCR-sequenced participants, respectively.

The germline V gene encodes CDR1 MNHEY and CDR2 SMNVEV (reference sequence). The germline ends are 24 bases apart after V is trimmed by 5 bases and J by 5 bases. The CDR3 goes from the cysteine to the phenylalanine over 17 residues. The entry retains the CDR3 DNA only, 51 bases that are in frame from base 1. The study at large found these results: Reportedly, almost half of the unique spike-specific TCRs recognized epitopes lying outside the regions that are mutated in the B.1.351 and B.1.1.7 variants. Because no day 14 peak-response samples were available, repertoires were characterized only after the peak T cell response. Participants were mostly white British, with more females than males. The authors suggested clonal diversity may have been underestimated. A significant rise in spike-specific TCR breadth and depth was observed after two AZD1222 doses relative to day 0 and relative to MenACWY recipients. Conclusions about previously exposed vaccinees were limited because only six AZD1222 recipients were SARS-CoV-2 seropositive at baseline. In the small 56-69-year group, the increase in depth fell short of significance, most likely because of low power. CD4 TCRs associated with the vaccine covered the entire spike protein, and the dominant responses were in regions 160-218 and 743-854.

The CDR3 regions of human TCRbeta chains were analyzed by immunosequencing. In the authors' own workflow: TCRs in the repertoires were matched against a reference library of SARS-CoV-2-specific TCRs that had been generated with the MIRA antigen-specificity platform. Breadth was defined as the fraction of unique TCRs that were SARS-CoV-2-associated, and depth was defined as the fraction of total T cells that were SARS-CoV-2-associated. Each spike-specific TCR was assigned to its reactive spike region and to a CD4 or CD8 class using the MIRA data. Log10-transformed breadth and depth values were compared by one-way ANOVA with Sidak's multiple comparisons tests. TCRdb stores this immuneACCESS table with in-frame sequences only. Part of the clones is absent; in the studies checked, under half of the shortfall reflects unresolved V genes, and no reason is known for the rest. The V and J calls and clone size were taken over from that table, and D and trimming were inferred from the DNA. Across this sample there are about 120,000 clones, with 92% seen only once. 11% to 15% of the sample is held by the ten biggest clonotypes.

The time point tag for this specimen amounts to: baseline before first vaccination. Vaccinee samples came from UK trials COV001 and COV002, including a single-blind randomized controlled phase 2/3 trial of AZD1222 (ChAdOx1 nCoV-19) in healthy adults. Trial participant PBMC samples were collected at day 0 and day 28 after the second dose for TCRbeta chain sequencing. This sequence was found in an adult in good health. This receptor chain uses TRBV27 and TRBJ1-2, and the D gene may be TRBD1, 6 bases matching. The source was peripheral blood, collected on day 0 of AZD1222 vaccination. The CDR3 region has the sequence CASSQLGQAQGVYGYTF. The DNA sequence is TGTGCCAGCAGTCAGTTAGGACAAGCACAGGGAGTATATGGCTACACCTTC.